This paragraph covers one T cell receptor (beta chain) sequence. Its antigen is still unknown. V lost 6 bases, J lost 6 bases, and 13 bases lay in between. This CDR3 is built from 13 residues. Looked up from germline, CDR1 is KGHDR and CDR2 is SFDVKD. TCRdb used MiXCR to reprocess the reads, holding one entry per CDR3 protein. The table lists roughly 500,000 distinct CDR3 sequences, around 30% of them singletons. The source of the sample is a study of T cell repertoires in cytomegalovirus infection. Study as a whole: It was recently identified HLA-C-restricted and well-studied HLA-B-restricted CMV epitopes that the study used.

The sample here was cultured PBMCs, taken from culture after CMV antigen stimulation. The chain is built from TRBV24-1 and TRBJ1-2, with D unresolved. The TCR comes from a human donor in good health (CMV status not recorded). Some clones in this sample may be carry-over from other donors' samples. The CDR3 nucleotides read TGTGCCACCAGTTTGGACCGGTCGGATGGCTACACCTTC. This sequence encodes CATSLDRSDGYTF.